This TCR beta chain was sequenced for a study of cytomegalovirus exposure and HLA in healthy donors. This clone has a single count. From germline, CDR1 is SGHRS and CDR2 YFSETQ. V dropped 4 bases and J dropped 13; count of bases not matched to a gene: 10. The CDR3 runs to 13 residues. This PCR relied on a set of 60 Vbeta primers and 13 Jbeta primers. The repertoire was sequenced with immunoSEQ multiplex PCR; TCRdb's copy has only in-frame clones and lacks some. This repertoire shows about 140,000 clones, 76% found once; its top ten account for around 3%. Sequenced: PBMCs. This sequence joins TRBV5-1 and TRBJ1-5, with 8 bases fitting TRBD1. The receptor's source is a man aged 40-49 years in good health and CMV-seronegative. This CDR3 is CASSNLPGGVQHF. The CDR3 nucleotides are TGCGCCAGCAGCAACCTCCCAGGGGGCGTTCAGCATTTT. The full variable domain, in which reference TRBV5-1 and TRBJ1-5 provide the parts outside the CDR3, is KAGVTQTPRYLIKTRGQQVTLSCSPISGHRSVSWYQQTPGQGLQFLFEYFSETQRNKGNFPGRFSGRQFSNSRSEMNVSTLELGDSALYLCASSNLPGGVQHFGDGTRLSIL.